A single TCR beta chain is shown here with its context. The antigen is unknown. This CDR3 fails to terminate in the conserved phenylalanine or tryptophan, so it likely reflects a read error. This record comes from a study of cytomegalovirus exposure and HLA in healthy donors. Findings and caveats of the study: Previous analysis showed most TCR beta V segments were productive about 87% or about 30% of the time. A later look showed TCR association rates differing by HLA locus, highest for DRB1 and lowest for HLA-C.

V was shortened by 4 bases and J by 10 bases, with 20 bases between the two germline ends. This CDR3 is built from 16 residues. Per germline, CDR1 SEHNR and CDR2 FQNEAQ (reference sequence). PCR employed 60 Vbeta and 13 Jbeta primers. Assay: immunoSEQ multiplex PCR; the TCRdb copy retains only in-frame clones and omits some. The table lists 150,000 or so clones, more than 65% of them singletons. This receptor was taken from a man younger than 35 in good health and CMV-seropositive. This chain uses TRBV7-9 with TRBJ1-6; no definite D call. Sequences were obtained from PBMCs. The CDR3 here is CASSSDRPLGGSPLHL. CDR3 nucleotides: TGTGCCAGCAGCTCCGACCGGCCTCTCGGAGGGTCACCCCTCCACCTT.